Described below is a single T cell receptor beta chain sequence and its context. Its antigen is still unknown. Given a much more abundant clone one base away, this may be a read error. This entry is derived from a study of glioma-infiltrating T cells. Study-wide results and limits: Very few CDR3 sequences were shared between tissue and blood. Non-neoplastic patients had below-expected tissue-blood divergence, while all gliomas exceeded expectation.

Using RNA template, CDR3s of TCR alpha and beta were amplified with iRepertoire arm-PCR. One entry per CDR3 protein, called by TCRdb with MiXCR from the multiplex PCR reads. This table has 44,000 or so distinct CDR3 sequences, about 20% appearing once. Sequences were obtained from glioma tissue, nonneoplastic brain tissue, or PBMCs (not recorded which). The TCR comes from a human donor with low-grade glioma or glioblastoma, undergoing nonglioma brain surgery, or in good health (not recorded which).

The CDR3 sequence is CASSPAGLTQHF. Written as DNA, the CDR3 is TGCGCCAGCAGCCCTGCCGGGCTTACGCAGCATTTT. The chain employs TRBV5-1 and TRBJ2-3; no reliable D call. TRBJ1-5 explains the end of the DNA better; the J call may be wrong. Germline lookup yields CDR1 SGHRS and CDR2 YFSETQ. The CDR3 is made up of 12 amino acids.